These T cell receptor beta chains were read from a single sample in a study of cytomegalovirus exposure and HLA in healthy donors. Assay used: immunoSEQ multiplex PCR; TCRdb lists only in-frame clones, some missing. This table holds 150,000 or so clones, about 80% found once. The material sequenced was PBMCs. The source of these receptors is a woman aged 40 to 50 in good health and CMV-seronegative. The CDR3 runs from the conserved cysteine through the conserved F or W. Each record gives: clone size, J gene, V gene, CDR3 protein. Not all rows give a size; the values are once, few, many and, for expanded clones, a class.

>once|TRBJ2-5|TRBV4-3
CASSQGDRGVETQYF
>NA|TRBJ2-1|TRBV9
CASSVALREASPTAYNEQFF
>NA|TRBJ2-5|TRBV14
CASSPGLARWETQYF
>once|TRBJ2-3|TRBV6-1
CASSEGLAGGTDTQYF
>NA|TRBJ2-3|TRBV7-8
CASAGTSVTPTDTQYF
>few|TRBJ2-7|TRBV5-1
CASSQGSGSVYEQYF
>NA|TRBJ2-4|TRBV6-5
CASSYRQGTKNIQYF
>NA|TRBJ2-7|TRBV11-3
CASSLAPSSYGQYF
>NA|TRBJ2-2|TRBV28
CASSWDREITGELFF
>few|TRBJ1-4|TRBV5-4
CASSQNRGPGNEKLFF
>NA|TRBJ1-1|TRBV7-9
CASTTNIIVRGRNTEAFF
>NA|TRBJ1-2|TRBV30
CAWTGDFSHGYTF
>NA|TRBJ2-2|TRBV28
CASSLGTTRPGELFF
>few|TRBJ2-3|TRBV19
CASSISDSTDTQYF
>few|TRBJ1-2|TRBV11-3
CASSQDSNYGYTF
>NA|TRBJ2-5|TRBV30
CAWSLEQEIQETQYF
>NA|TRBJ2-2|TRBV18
CASSPPIESGRPGELFF
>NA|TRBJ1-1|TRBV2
CANGDRGTEAFF
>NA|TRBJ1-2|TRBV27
CASSPGILYGYTF
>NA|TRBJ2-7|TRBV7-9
CASSLPGQGYEQYF
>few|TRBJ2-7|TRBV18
CASSQDLDNEQYF
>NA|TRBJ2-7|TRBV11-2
CASSSPMERGTYEQYF
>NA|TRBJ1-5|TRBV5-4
CASSRGGEGQPQHF
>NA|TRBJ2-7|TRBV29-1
CSVETVSSYEQYF
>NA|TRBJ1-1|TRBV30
CAWSLGTAEAFF
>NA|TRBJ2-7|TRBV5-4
CASSSYNSYEQYF
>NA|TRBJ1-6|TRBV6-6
CASSYSPGQGRSPLHF
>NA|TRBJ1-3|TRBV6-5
CASSHRAGKGNTIYF
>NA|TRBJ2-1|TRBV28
CASRYKGHNEQFF
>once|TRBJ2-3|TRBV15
CATRGGSTDTQYF
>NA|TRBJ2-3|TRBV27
CASRSLAASTDTQYF